This TCR beta chain is drawn from a study of blood T cell repertoires in COVID-19. Overall study: T cells, B-cell-depleted T cells, or PBMCs supplied cDNA or gDNA.

Those who participated ranged in age from roughly 18 to 89 years and resided in about two dozen US areas. In assigning cohorts, the study relied on participant-reported clinical history. This table comes from immunoSEQ multiplex PCR, and its TCRdb copy is limited to in-frame clones, with some not included. The top ten clones hold about 4.1% of a sample with under 350,000 clones, 65% to 90% of them seen once. CDR1 and CDR2 from the germline V gene are LNHDA and SQIVND (reference sequence). This CDR3 is 14 amino acids long. V was pared by 9 bases and J by 3 bases, with 17 bases between. The sequence came from a young man who had recovered from COVID-19. Sequenced sample: PBMCs or T cells enriched from blood (not recorded which). V is TRBV19 and J is TRBJ1-2; D possibly corresponds to TRBD1 (6 bases). CDR3: CASPVGGHYYGYTF. The CDR3 DNA is TGTGCCAGCCCAGTCGGGGGGCATTACTATGGCTACACCTTC.